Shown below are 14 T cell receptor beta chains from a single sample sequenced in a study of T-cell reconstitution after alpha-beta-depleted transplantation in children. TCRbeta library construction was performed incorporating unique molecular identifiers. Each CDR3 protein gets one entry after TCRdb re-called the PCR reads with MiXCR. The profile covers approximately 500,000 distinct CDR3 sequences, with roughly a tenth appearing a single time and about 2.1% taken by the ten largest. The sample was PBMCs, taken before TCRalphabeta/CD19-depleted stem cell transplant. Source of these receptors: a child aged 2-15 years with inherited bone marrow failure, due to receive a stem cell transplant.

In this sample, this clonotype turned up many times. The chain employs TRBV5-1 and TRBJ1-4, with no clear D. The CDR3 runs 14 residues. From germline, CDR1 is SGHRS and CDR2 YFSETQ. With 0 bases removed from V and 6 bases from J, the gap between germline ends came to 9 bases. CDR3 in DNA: TGCGCCAGCAGCTTGGAAGGTTTGGATGAAAAACTGTTTTTT. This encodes CASSLEGLDEKLFF. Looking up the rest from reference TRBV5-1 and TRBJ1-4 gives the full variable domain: KAGVTQTPRYLIKTRGQQVTLSCSPISGHRSVSWYQQTPGQGLQFLFEYFSETQRNKGNFPGRFSGRQFSNSRSEMNVSTLELGDSALYLCASSLEGLDEKLFFGSGTQLSVL.

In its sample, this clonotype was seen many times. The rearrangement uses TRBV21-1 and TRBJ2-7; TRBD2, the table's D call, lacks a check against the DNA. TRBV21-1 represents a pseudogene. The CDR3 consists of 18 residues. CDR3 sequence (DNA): TGTGCCAGCAGTTTTAGACTAGCGGGAGGGAGGAGCTCCTACGAGCAGTACTTC. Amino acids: CASSFRLAGGRSSYEQYF.

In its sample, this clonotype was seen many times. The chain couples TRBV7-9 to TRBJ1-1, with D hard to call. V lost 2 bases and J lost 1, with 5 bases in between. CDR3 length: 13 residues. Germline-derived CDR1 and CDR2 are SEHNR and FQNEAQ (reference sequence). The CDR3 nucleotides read TGTGCCAGCAGCTTAAAATGGAACACTGAAGCTTTCTTT. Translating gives CASSLKWNTEAFF.

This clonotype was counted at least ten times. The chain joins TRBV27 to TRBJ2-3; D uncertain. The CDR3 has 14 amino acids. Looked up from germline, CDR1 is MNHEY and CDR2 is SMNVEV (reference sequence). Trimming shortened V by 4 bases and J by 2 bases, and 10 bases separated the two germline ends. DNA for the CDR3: TGTGCCAGCAGTTCGTTCAGCAACACAGATACGCAGTATTTT. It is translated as CASSSFSNTDTQYF.

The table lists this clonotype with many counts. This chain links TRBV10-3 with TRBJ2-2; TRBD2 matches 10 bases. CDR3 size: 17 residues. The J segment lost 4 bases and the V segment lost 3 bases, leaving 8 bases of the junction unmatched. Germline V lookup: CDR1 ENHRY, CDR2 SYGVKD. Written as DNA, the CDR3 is TGTGCCATCAGTGAATCCGGGACTAGCGTCGGCACCGGGGAGCTGTTTTTT. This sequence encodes CAISESGTSVGTGELFF.

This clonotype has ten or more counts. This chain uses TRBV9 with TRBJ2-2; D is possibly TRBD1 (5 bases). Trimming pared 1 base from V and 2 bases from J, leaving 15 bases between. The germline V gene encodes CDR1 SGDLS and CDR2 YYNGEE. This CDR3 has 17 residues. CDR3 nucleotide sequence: TGTGCCAGCAGCGTACCCTCGGACAAGCCAAACACCGGGGAGCTGTTTTTT. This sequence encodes CASSVPSDKPNTGELFF.

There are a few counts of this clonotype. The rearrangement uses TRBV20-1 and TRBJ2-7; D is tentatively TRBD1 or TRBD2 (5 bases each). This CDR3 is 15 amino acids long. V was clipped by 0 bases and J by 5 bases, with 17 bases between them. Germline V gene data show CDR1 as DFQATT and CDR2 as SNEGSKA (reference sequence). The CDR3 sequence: CSARERSGGADEQYF. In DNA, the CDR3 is TGCAGTGCTAGAGAGAGGAGTGGGGGTGCAGACGAGCAGTACTTC.

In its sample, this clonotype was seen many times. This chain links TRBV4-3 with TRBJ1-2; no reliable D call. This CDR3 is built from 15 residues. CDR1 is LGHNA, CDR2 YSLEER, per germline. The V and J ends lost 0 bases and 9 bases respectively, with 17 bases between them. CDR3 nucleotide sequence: TGCGCCAGCAGCCAAGATGGGCAGGCCCAGTCCCGCTACACCTTC. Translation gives CASSQDGQAQSRYTF.

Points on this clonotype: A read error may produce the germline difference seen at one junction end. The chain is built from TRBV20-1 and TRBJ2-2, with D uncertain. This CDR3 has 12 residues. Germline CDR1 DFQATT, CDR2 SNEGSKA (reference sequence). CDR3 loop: CSAGDNTGELFF. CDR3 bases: TGCAGTGCTGGAGATAACACCGGGGAGCTGTTTTTT.

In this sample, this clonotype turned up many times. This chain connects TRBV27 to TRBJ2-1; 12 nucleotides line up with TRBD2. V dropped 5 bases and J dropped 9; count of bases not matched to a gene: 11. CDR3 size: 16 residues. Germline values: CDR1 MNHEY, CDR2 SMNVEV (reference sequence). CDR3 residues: CASSQTSGRRFGEQFF. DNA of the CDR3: TGTGCCAGCAGTCAGACTAGCGGGAGAAGGTTTGGTGAGCAGTTCTTC.

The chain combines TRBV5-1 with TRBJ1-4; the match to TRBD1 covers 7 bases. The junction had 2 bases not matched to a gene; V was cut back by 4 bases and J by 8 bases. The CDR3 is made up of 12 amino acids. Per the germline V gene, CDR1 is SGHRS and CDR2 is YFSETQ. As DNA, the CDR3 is TGCGCCAGCAGCCGGGACAGAGAAAAACTGTTTTTT. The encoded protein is CASSRDREKLFF.

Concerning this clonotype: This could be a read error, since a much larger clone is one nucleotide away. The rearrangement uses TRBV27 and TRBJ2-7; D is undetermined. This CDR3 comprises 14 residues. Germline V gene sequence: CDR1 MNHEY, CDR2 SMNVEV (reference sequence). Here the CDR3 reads CASSLSTGFDDQYF. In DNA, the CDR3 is TGTGCCAGCAGTTTATCAACCGGGTTCGACGATCAGTACTTC.

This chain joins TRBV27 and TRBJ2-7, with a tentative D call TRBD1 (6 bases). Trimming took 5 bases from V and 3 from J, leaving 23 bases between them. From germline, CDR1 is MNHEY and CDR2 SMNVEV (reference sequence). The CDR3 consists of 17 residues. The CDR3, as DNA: TGTGCCAGCAGTCCCCTGACTGCAGGGCAGGGGTACTACGAGCAGTACTTC. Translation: CASSPLTAGQGYYEQYF.

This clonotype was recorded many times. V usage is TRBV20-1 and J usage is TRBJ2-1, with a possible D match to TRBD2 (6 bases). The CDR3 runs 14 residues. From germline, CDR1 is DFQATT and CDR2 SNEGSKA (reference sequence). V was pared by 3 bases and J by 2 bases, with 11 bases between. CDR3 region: CSASRLDPYNEQFF. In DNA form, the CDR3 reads TGCAGTGCTAGTAGACTAGACCCCTACAATGAGCAGTTCTTC.